This TCR beta chain was profiled in a study of T cell changes during pregnancy in multiple sclerosis. Using immunoSEQ multiplex PCR, the repertoire was profiled, and TCRdb retains in-frame clones only, with some absent. The data show around 100,000 clones, with 90% to 95% seen just once and roughly 1.4% held by the top ten. This CDR3 is built from 18 residues. CDR1 is MDHEN, CDR2 SYDVKM, per germline. The junction had 14 bases not matched to a gene; V was cut back by 8 bases and J by 0 bases. The clonotype comes from a female donor with multiple sclerosis, enrolled in a pregnancy study. The chain uses TRBV28 and TRBJ2-2, with 8 bases lining up with TRBD1. The sample was peripheral blood, taken in the third trimester of pregnancy. The CDR3 protein is CASWGTGSFHANTGELFF. The DNA for the CDR3 is TGTGCCAGCTGGGGGACAGGAAGCTTCCACGCGAACACCGGGGAGCTGTTTTTT.